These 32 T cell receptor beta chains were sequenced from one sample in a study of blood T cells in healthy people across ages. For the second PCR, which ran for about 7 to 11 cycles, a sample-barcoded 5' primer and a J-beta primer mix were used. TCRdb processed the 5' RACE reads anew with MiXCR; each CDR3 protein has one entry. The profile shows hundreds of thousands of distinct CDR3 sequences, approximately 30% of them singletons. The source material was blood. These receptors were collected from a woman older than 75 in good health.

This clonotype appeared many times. The CDR3 protein is CATSRDSRPSGGKPYNEQFF. The CDR3 DNA sequence: TGTGCCACCAGCAGAGATAGTAGGCCTAGCGGGGGGAAACCCTACAATGAGCAGTTCTTC. This chain links TRBV15 with TRBJ2-1; 11 nucleotides agree with TRBD2. The V and J ends lost 0 bases and 2 bases, in that order; junction bases with no gene match: 12. The CDR3 is 20 amino acids. Per the germline V gene, CDR1 is LNHNV and CDR2 is YYDKDF (reference sequence).

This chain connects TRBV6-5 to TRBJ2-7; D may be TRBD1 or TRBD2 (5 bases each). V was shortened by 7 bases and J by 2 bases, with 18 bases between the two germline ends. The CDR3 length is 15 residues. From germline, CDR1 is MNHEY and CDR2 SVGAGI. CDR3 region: CASMSRGAGPYEQYF. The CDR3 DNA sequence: TGTGCCAGCATGAGTCGAGGGGCCGGCCCCTACGAGCAGTACTTC.

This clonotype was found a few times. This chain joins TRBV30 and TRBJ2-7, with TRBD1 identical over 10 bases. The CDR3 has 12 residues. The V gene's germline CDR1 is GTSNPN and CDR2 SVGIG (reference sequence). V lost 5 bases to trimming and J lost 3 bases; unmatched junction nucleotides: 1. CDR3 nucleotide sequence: TGTGCCTGGGGACAGGGGGGCTACGAGCAGTACTTC. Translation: CAWGQGGYEQYF. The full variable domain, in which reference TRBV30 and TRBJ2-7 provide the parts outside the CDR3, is SQTIHQWPATLVQPVGSPLSLECTVEGTSNPNLYWYRQAAGRGLQLLFYSVGIGQISSEVPQNLSASRPQDRQFILSSKKLLLSDSGFYLCAWGQGGYEQYFGPGTRLTVT.

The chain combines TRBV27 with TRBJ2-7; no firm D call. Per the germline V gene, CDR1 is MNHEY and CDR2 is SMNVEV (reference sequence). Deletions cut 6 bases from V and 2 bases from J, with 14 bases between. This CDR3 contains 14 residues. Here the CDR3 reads CASSQAGATYEQYF. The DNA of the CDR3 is TGTGCCAGCAGCCAGGCCGGCGCCACCTACGAGCAGTACTTC.

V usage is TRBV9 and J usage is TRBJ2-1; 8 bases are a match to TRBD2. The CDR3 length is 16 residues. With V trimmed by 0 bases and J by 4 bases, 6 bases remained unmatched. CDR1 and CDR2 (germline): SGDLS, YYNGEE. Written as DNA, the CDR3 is TGTGCCAGCAGCGTAGCTGTTAGCGGGGCGTACAATGAGCAGTTCTTC. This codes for CASSVAVSGAYNEQFF.

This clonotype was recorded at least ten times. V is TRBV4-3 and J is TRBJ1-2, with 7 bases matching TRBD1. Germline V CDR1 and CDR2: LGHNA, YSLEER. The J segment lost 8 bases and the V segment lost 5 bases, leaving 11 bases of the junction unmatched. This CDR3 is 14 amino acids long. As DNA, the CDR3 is TGCGCCAGCAGCTACAGGGGATTTCAAGGGGGCTACACCTTC. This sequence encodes CASSYRGFQGGYTF.

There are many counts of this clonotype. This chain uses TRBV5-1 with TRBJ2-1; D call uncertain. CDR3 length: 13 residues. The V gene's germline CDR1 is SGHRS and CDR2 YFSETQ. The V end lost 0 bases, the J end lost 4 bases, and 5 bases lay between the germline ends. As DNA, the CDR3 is TGCGCCAGCAGCTTGGATGAGTACAATGAGCAGTTCTTC. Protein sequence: CASSLDEYNEQFF.

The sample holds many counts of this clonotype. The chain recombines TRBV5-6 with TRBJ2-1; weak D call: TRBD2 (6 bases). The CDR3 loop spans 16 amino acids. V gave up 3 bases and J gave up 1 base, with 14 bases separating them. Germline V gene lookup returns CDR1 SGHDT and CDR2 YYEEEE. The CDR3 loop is CASSWRAGLSYNEQFF. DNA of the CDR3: TGTGCCAGCAGCTGGAGGGCGGGGCTATCCTACAATGAGCAGTTCTTC.

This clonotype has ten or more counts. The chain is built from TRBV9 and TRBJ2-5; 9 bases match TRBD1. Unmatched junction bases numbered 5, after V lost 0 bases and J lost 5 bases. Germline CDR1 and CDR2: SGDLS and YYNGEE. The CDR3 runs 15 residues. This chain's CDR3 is CASSVVGTGKETQYF. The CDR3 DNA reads TGTGCCAGCAGCGTAGTCGGGACAGGGAAGGAGACCCAGTACTTC.

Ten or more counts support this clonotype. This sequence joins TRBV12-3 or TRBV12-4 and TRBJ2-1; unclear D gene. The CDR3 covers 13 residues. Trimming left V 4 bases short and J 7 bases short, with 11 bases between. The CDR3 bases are TGTGCCAGCAGTTCCCCACGGAGAAATGAGCAGTTCTTC. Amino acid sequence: CASSSPRRNEQFF.

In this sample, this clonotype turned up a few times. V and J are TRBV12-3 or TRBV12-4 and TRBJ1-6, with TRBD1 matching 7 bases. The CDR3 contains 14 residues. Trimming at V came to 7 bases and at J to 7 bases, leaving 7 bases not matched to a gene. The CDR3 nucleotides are TGTGCCAGCACCAAGGACAGGCAGAATTCACCCCTCCACTTT. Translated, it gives CASTKDRQNSPLHF.

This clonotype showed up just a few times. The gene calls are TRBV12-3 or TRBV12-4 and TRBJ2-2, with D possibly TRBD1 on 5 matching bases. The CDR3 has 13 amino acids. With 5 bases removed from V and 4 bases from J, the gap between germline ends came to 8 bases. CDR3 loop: CASSQTATGELFF. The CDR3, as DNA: TGTGCCAGCAGTCAGACAGCCACCGGGGAGCTGTTTTTT.

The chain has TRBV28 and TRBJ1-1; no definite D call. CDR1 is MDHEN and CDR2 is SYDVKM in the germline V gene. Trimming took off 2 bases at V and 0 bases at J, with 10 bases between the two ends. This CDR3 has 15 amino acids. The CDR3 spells CASSLPPLMNTEAFF. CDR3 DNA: TGTGCCAGCAGTTTACCTCCCCTGATGAACACTGAAGCTTTCTTT.

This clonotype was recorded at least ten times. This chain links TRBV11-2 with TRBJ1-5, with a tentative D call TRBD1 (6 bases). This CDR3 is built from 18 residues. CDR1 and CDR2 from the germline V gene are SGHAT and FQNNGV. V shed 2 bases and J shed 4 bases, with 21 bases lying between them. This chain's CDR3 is CASSLNTMGRGRNQPQHF. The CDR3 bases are TGTGCCAGCAGCTTAAATACAATGGGCAGGGGCAGAAATCAGCCCCAGCATTTT.

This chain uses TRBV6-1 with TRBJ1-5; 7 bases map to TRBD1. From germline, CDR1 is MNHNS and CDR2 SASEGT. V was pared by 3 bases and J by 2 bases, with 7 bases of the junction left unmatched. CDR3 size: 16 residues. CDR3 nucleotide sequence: TGTGCCAGCAGTGATGGGACAGTGGGTGGCAATCAGCCCCAGCATTTT. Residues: CASSDGTVGGNQPQHF.

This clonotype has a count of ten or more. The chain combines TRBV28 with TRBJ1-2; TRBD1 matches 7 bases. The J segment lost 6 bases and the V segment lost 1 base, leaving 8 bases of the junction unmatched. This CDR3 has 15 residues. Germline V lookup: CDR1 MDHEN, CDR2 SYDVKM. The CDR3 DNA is TGTGCCAGCAGTTTATCCCTAACAGGGGTCGATGGCTACACCTTC. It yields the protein CASSLSLTGVDGYTF.

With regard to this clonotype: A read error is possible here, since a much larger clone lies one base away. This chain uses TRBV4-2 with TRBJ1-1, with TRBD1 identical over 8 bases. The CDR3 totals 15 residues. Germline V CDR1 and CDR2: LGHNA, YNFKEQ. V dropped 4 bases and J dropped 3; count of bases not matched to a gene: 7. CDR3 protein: CASSPRDRSYTEAFF. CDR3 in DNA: TGTGCCAGCAGCCCTCGGGACAGGTCTTACACTGAAGCTTTCTTT.

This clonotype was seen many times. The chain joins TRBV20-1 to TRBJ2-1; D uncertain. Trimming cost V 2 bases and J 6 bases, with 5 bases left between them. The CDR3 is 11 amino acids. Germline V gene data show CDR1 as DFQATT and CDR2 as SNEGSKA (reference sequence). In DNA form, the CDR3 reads TGCAGTGCTAGAAACGTCAATGAGCAGTTCTTC. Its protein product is CSARNVNEQFF.

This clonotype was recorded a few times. CDR3 nucleotide sequence: TGCGCCAGCAGCTTGGGATTAACGAGGAGCGGATCTGGCGGGGAGCTGTTTTTT. Translated: CASSLGLTRSGSGGELFF. V gene TRBV5-1 combines with J gene TRBJ2-2, with D possibly being TRBD2 (5 bases). CDR3 length: 18 residues. Germline lookup yields CDR1 SGHRS and CDR2 YFSETQ. V lost 0 bases and J 7 bases, leaving 22 bases between the germline ends. Using reference TRBV5-1 and TRBJ2-2 for the parts outside the CDR3, the full variable domain is KAGVTQTPRYLIKTRGQQVTLSCSPISGHRSVSWYQQTPGQGLQFLFEYFSETQRNKGNFPGRFSGRQFSNSRSEMNVSTLELGDSALYLCASSLGLTRSGSGGELFFGEGSRLTVL.

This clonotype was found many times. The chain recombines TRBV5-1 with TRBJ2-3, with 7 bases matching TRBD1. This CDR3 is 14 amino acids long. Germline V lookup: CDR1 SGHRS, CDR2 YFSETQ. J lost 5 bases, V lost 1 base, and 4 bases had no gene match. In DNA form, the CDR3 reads TGCGCCAGCAGCTTGACAGGGGACGGAGATACGCAGTATTTT. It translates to CASSLTGDGDTQYF.

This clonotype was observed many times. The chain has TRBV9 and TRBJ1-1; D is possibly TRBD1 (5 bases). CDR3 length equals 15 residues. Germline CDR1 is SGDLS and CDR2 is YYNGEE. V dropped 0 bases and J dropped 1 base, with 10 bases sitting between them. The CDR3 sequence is CASSVVGGRNTEAFF. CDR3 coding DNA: TGTGCCAGCAGCGTAGTTGGGGGGAGGAACACTGAAGCTTTCTTT.

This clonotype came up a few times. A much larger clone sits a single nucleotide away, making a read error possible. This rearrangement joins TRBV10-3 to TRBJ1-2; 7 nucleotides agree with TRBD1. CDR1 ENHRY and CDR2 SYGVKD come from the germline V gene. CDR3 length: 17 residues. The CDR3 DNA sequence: TGTACCATCAGTGAGTCTTCCTCCGACAGGGTCCACTATGGCTACACCTTC. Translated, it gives CTISESSSDRVHYGYTF.

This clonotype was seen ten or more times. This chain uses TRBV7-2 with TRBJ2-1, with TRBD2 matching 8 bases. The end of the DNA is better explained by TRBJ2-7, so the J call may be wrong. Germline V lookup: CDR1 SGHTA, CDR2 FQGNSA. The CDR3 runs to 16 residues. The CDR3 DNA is TGTGCCAGCAGCCCTCCCGGGACTAGGAAGTACAATGAGCAGTACTTC. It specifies CASSPPGTRKYNEQYF.

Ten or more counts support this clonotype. This chain's CDR3 is CASAPAGGRETQYF. CDR3 coding DNA: TGTGCCAGCGCCCCAGCGGGGGGGCGGGAGACCCAGTACTTC. The rearrangement uses TRBV7-9 and TRBJ2-5; 10 positions agree with TRBD2. The germline gives CDR1 SEHNR, CDR2 FQNEAQ (reference sequence). Germline trimming cut 8 bases from V and 5 bases from J; bases unmatched to any gene: 8. This CDR3 comprises 14 residues.

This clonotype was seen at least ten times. The CDR3 sequence is CSARDPQRGGLPSLAKNIQYF. In DNA, the CDR3 is TGCAGTGCTAGAGATCCCCAGCGGGGGGGTCTACCGTCTTTAGCCAAAAACATTCAGTACTTC. The chain is built from TRBV20-1 and TRBJ2-4, with 10 positions matching TRBD2. V shed 0 bases, J shed 0 bases, and the junction held 17 bases outside the gene matches. Looked up from germline, CDR1 is DFQATT and CDR2 is SNEGSKA (reference sequence). The CDR3 has 21 amino acids.

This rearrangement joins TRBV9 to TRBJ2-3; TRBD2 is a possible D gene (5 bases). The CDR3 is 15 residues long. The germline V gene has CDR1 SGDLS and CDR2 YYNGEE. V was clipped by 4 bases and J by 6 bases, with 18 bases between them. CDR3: CASSLRGAGGDTQYF. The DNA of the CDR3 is TGTGCCAGCAGCCTCCGCGGTGCCGGCGGGGATACGCAGTATTTT.

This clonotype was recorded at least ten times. The CDR3, as DNA: TGTGCCAGCAGCCAAGATCGTAACGGGAAGCAGTACTTC. This sequence encodes CASSQDRNGKQYF. This rearrangement joins TRBV3-1 to TRBJ2-5; TRBD2 is a possible D gene (5 bases). This CDR3 has 13 residues. Germline V CDR1 and CDR2: LGHDT, YNNKEL (reference sequence). The germline V and J ends were trimmed by 0 bases and 11 bases, with 13 bases remaining between them.

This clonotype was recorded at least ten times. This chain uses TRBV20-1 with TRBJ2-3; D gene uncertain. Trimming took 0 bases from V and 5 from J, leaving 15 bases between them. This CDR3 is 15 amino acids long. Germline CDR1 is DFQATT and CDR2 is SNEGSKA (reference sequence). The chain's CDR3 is CSAREARLNIDTQYF. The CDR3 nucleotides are TGCAGTGCTAGAGAGGCCCGCCTAAATATAGATACGCAGTATTTT.

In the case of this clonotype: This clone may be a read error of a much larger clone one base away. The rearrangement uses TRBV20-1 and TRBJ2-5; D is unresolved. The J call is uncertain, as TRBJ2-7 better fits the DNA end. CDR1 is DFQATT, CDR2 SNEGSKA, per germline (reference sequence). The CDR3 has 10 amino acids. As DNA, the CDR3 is TGCAGTGCTAGTGACGGCGAGCAGTACTTC. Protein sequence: CSASDGEQYF.

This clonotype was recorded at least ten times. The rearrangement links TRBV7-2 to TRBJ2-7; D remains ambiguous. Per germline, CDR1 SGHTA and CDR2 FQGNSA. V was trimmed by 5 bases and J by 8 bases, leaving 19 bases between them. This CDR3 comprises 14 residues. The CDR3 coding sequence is TGTGCCAGCAGCCTTGGACGGACGGATAAAAAGCAGTACTTC. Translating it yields CASSLGRTDKKQYF.

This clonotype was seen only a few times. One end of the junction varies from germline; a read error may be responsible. As DNA, the CDR3 is TGTGCCAGCAGTCCCTGTGGCTCCAGCAGTCGAACAGATTCGCAGTATTTT. Amino acids: CASSPCGSSSRTDSQYF. The V and J genes are TRBV27 and TRBJ2-3, with unresolved D. Germline-derived CDR1 and CDR2 are MNHEY and SMNVEV (reference sequence). The CDR3 is 17 residues long.

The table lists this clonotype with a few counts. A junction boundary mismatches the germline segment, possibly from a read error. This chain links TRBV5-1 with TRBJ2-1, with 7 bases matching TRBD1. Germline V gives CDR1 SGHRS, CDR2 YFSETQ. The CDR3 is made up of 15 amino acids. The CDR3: CAGSFEGQAYNEQFF. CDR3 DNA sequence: TGCGCCGGCAGCTTTGAAGGACAGGCCTACAATGAGCAGTTCTTC.